The clone carrying this T cell receptor (beta chain) has just one count. This entry comes from a study of blood T cell repertoires in COVID-19. Residents of under 25 US areas, aged about 18 to 95 years, made up the participants. Grouping used clinical history reported by participants in a survey and questionnaire. The CDR3 consists of 17 residues. Per germline, CDR1 KGHDR and CDR2 SFDVKD. Trimming removed 0 bases from V and 4 bases from J; junction bases left unmatched: 4. Method: immunoSEQ multiplex PCR; TCRdb's copy keeps in-frame clones and lacks some. The sample gives a few hundred thousand clones, 84% of which show up once; under 5% is in the top ten.

The chain carries TRBV24-1 and TRBJ2-1, with 11 bases matching TRBD1. The receptor's source is a man younger than 45 with acute COVID-19. Specimen: PBMCs or T cells enriched from blood (not recorded which). In DNA form, the CDR3 reads TGTGCCACCAGTGATTTGGGGACAGGGGGGGTATACAATGAGCAGTTCTTC. This sequence encodes CATSDLGTGGVYNEQFF.